This T cell receptor beta chain emerged from a study of cytomegalovirus exposure and HLA in healthy donors. Healthy people donating bone marrow made up the donors. The PCR used 60 Vbeta and 13 Jbeta primers. Here immunoSEQ multiplex PCR was the method, and the copy in TCRdb shows in-frame clones only, minus some. The sample lists approximately 160,000 clones; 68% were seen once. This sequence originates from a man aged 50 or older in good health and CMV-seronegative. Material for sequencing was PBMCs.

The DNA of the CDR3 is TGCGCCAGCAGCCAGGGACTAGAGTCCGGGGAGCTGTTTTTT. Protein sequence: CASSQGLESGELFF. The chain couples TRBV5-1 to TRBJ2-2; 8 bases align to TRBD2. V shed 4 bases and J 6 bases; nucleotides not matched to a gene: 5. This CDR3 is built from 14 residues. The V gene's germline CDR1 is SGHRS and CDR2 YFSETQ.